This T cell receptor beta chain was identified in a study of Ad26.COV2.S vaccination and SARS-CoV-2 variants. The treatment denotes: around 19 received Ad26.COV2.S at low or high dose, single or two shots; about five received placebo; per-sample allocation not given. Samples analyzed were those drawn on day 63 after the first vaccine or placebo injection. The individual, an adult aged 18-55 years, was a donor in Boston. The repertoire was sequenced with immunoSEQ multiplex PCR; TCRdb's copy has only in-frame clones and lacks some. The table lists roughly 510,000 clones, around nine tenths of them singletons. V was cut by 4 bases and J by 0 bases, with 10 bases left in between. Germline CDR1 is KGHSY and CDR2 is FQNENV. The CDR3 totals 14 residues. The table lists this clone with a few counts. Its antigen is as yet unknown. Study-wide results and caveats: The TCR-based breadth and depth measures might underestimate overall T cell responses.

J is TRBJ2-7 and V is TRBV16; D remains unclear. The TCR was taken from a person aged 18-65 years who received the Ad26.COV2.S COVID-19 vaccine or a placebo. The material sequenced was peripheral blood, taken in a trial of Ad26.COV2.S vaccine versus placebo. The CDR3: CASSPSLGSYEQYF. CDR3 coding DNA: TGTGCCAGCAGCCCCTCTCTTGGCTCCTACGAGCAGTACTTC.